Listed below are T cell receptor beta chains from one sample, sequenced in a study of T-cell reconstitution after alpha-beta-depleted transplantation in children. TCRdb fed the PCR reads into MiXCR, producing one record per CDR3 protein. The table lists 250,000 to 400,000 distinct CDR3 sequences, around 25% of them singletons. The sample here was PBMCs, mostly from graft donor cells, taken 180 days after TCRalphabeta/CD19-depleted stem cell transplant. All receptors derive from a male patient younger than 18 who had a stem cell transplant for acute lymphoblastic leukemia, so the T cells may come from the graft donor. Each CDR3 is given with its conserved first and last residue. The D gene is left open where the match is weak. Expanded clones get a size class; other rows say once, few or many, or leave the size out.

TRBD2 | TRBJ2-7 | few | TRBV13 | TGTGCCAGCAGCTCCCGGTTAGTAGCGGGAGGGGAGCAGTACTTC | CASSSRLVAGGEQYF
. | TRBJ2-1 | few | TRBV29-1 | TGCAGCGTTGATGGGGGAGTCTCCTACAATGAGCAGTTCTTC | CSVDGGVSYNEQFF
. | TRBJ1-2 | few | TRBV18 | TGTGCCAGCTCACCGACCAACACCGGAGCTAACTATGGCTACACCTTC | CASSPTNTGANYGYTF
TRBD1 | TRBJ1-5 | few | TRBV7-8 | TGTGCCAGCAGCTTAGTACCGGGACAGGGGGAGGCTCAGCCCCAGCATTTT | CASSLVPGQGEAQPQHF
. | TRBJ1-5 | . | TRBV6-6 | TGTGCCAGCAGTGACCCCGGGGTACAGCCCCAGCATTTT | CASSDPGVQPQHF
. | TRBJ1-3 | few | TRBV9 | TGTGCCAGCAGCGCCTTTCCCCTTACAGACAGGCGGTCCATATATTTT | CASSAFPLTDRRSIYF
. | TRBJ2-1 | . | TRBV10-3 | TGTGCCACCGAGCGGGCGAGCTCCTACAATGAGCAGTTCTTC | CATERASSYNEQFF
. | TRBJ2-4 | few | TRBV6-6 | TGTGCCAGCAGTTACGTCTCTTGGGGCATTCAGTACTTC | CASSYVSWGIQYF
. | TRBJ1-2 | few | TRBV7-9 | TGTGCCAGCAGCTTTGTCGTTGAGATGGGCTACACCTTC | CASSFVVEMGYTF
TRBD1 | TRBJ1-6 | . | TRBV28 | TGTGCCAGCACCATCCCCGGACAGGGGGTGCGACCGGGGCATTCACCCCTCCACTTT | CASTIPGQGVRPGHSPLHF
. | TRBJ2-7 | . | TRBV5-1 | TGCGCCAGCAGCTTTTCAGGGCCCCCCTACGAGCAGTACTTC | CASSFSGPPYEQYF
TRBD1 | TRBJ1-5 | . | TRBV20-1 | TGCAGTGCCCACCGGGACAGGGGGAAAAAGCCCCAGCATTTT | CSAHRDRGKKPQHF
. | TRBJ2-7 | . | TRBV19 | TGTGCCAGTAGTATGCAAGGGAACGACGAGCAGTACTTC | CASSMQGNDEQYF
. | TRBJ2-7 | . | TRBV5-1 | TGCGCCAGCAGCTTGGAGCCCCCTCCCTACGAGCAGTACTTC | CASSLEPPPYEQYF
. | TRBJ2-7 | many | TRBV7-2 | TGTGCCAGCAGCTTTTGGTTTGGGGGTGCCTCATACGAGCAGTACTTC | CASSFWFGGASYEQYF
. | TRBJ2-7 | . | TRBV27 | TGTGCCAGCAGTTTATGCGCTCATTTGGCCCCCCCGGGATTGGGCGAGCAGTACTTC | CASSLCAHLAPPGLGEQYF
. | TRBJ2-5 | few | TRBV5-1 | TGCGCCAGCAGCTTGCTAGGGTACCACCAAGAGACCCAGTACTTC | CASSLLGYHQETQYF
. | TRBJ2-3 | few | TRBV12-3/TRBV12-4 | TGTGCCAGCAGCCACCGCGCGCAGGTCACAGATACGCAGTATTTT | CASSHRAQVTDTQYF
. | TRBJ1-1 | . | TRBV20-1 | TGCAGTGCTAGAGGACATCGATGGGTGAACACTGAAGCTTTCTTT | CSARGHRWVNTEAFF
TRBD2 | TRBJ2-1 | . | TRBV7-3 | TGTGCCAGCAGCTTAACTGGGACTAGCTCCTACAATGAGCAGTTCTTC | CASSLTGTSSYNEQFF
. | TRBJ1-1 | few | TRBV6-5 | TGTGCCAGCAGTTACAGGGTGATGAACACTGAAGCTTTCTTT | CASSYRVMNTEAFF
TRBD2 | TRBJ2-7 | few | TRBV5-1 | TGCGCCAGCAGCTTCCCGACTAGCGGGGGCTACGAGCAGTACTTC | CASSFPTSGGYEQYF
TRBD2 | TRBJ2-7 | few | TRBV9 | TGTGCCAGCAGCGTAGGAGCGGGAGTTTGGAATGGCCGGAACGAGCAGTACTTC | CASSVGAGVWNGRNEQYF
. | TRBJ2-1 | few | TRBV7-7 | TGTGCCAGCAGCTTAGACGTGGGGAGCTACAATGAGCAGTTCTTC | CASSLDVGSYNEQFF
TRBD1 | TRBJ2-5 | . | TRBV11-1 | TGTGCCAGCAGCTTAGTGGGCGGACAGGTCGGTCTCCAAGAGACCCAGTACTTC | CASSLVGGQVGLQETQYF
. | TRBJ1-2 | . | TRBV2 | TGTGCCAGCAGTGAACAGTCCAACTATGGCTACACCTTC | CASSEQSNYGYTF
. | TRBJ2-3 | few | TRBV4-1 | TGCGCCAGCAGCCAAGTGGGTGCAGATACGCAGTATTTT | CASSQVGADTQYF
TRBD2 | TRBJ2-1 | . | TRBV7-6 | TGTGCCAGCAGCCAAGGGACTAGCGTGTACAATGAGCAGTTCTTC | CASSQGTSVYNEQFF
TRBD1 | TRBJ2-7 | . | TRBV20-1 | TGCAGTGCTAGATGGGGACAGCCTTTCTCCTACGAGCAGTACTTC | CSARWGQPFSYEQYF
TRBD1 | TRBJ2-7 | . | TRBV20-1 | TGCAGTGCTAGAGGGGACAGGCACGAGCAGTACTTC | CSARGDRHEQYF
TRBD2 | TRBJ2-4 | . | TRBV4-2 | TGTGCCAGCATCCATAGCGGGAGGGCCGACATTCAGTACTTC | CASIHSGRADIQYF
. | TRBJ1-5 | . | TRBV4-1 | TGCGCCAGCAGCCCACGACCCGGGAGAAACCGGGAGCACAATCAGCCCCAGCATTTT | CASSPRPGRNREHNQPQHF
TRBD1 | TRBJ2-5 | . | TRBV24-1 | TGTGCCACCAGTGAGGCCGGGACAGGGCGAGGGACCCAGTACTTC | CATSEAGTGRGTQYF
TRBD1 | TRBJ1-1 | . | TRBV3-1 | TGTGCCAGCAGCCAGACAGGGGTCAAAGCTTTCTTT | CASSQTGVKAFF
. | TRBJ2-7 | few | TRBV5-4 | TGTGCCAGCAGCTTAGATTTCTACCTGAACGAGCAGTACTTC | CASSLDFYLNEQYF